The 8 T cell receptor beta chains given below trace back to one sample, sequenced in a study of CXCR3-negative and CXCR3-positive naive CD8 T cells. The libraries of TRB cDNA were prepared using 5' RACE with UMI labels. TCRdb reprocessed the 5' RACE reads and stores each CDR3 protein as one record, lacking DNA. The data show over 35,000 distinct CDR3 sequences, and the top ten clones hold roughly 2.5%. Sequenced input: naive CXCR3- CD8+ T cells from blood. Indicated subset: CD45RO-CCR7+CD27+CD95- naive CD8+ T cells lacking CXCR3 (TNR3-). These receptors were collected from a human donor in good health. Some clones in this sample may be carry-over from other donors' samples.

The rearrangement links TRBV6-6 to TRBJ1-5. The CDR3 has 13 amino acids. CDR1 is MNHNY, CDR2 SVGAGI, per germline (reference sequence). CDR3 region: CASTLYSNQPQHF.

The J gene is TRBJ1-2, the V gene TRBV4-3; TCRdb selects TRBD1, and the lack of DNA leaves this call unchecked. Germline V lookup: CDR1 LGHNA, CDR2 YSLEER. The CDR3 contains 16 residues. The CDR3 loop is CASSQAPQGAPYGYTF.

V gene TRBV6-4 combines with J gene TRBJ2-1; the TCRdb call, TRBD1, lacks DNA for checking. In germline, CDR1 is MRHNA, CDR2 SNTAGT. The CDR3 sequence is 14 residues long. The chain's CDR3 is CASSEGGAGNEQFF.

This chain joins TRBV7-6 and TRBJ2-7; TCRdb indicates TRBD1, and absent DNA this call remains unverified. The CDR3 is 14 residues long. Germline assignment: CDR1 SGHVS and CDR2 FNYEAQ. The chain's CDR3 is CASSERDTYYEQYF.

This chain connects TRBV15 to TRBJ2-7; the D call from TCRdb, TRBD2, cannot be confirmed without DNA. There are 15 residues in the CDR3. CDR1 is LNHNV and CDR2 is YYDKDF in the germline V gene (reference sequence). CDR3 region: CATSREGEGPYEQYF.

The CDR3 loop is CASSFTSGGPLNEQFF. The rearrangement links TRBV5-6 to TRBJ2-1; TCRdb gives TRBD2 as the D gene, but with no DNA this cannot be confirmed. The CDR3 length is 16 residues. CDR1 is SGHDT, CDR2 YYEEEE, per germline.

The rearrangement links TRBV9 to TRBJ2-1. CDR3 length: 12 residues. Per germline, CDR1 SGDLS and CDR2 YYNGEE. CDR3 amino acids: CASSSSVNEQFF.

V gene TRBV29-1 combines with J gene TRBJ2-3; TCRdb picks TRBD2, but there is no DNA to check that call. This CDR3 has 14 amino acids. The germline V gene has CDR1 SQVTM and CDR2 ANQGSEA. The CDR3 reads CSAGTSGRKDTQYF.